A selection of T cell receptor beta chains follows, all from one sample in a study of blood T cell repertoires in COVID-19. Method: immunoSEQ multiplex PCR; TCRdb's copy keeps in-frame clones and lacks some. Of just over 250,000 clones in the sample, approximately 90% were seen once. The sequenced sample consisted of peripheral blood. The receptors come from a man in his fifties or sixties who had recovered from COVID-19. CDR3s include the opening cysteine and the closing phenylalanine or tryptophan. A D gene is named only where the DNA matches it firmly. Rows may omit the clone size; those that give it use once, few, many or a size class.

D	size	V	J	CDR3	DNA
.	.	TRBV14	TRBJ1-1	CASSAQGPTEAFF	TGTGCCAGCAGCGCCCAGGGGCCCACTGAAGCTTTCTTT
TRBD1	.	TRBV3-1/TRBV3-2	TRBJ1-1	CASNRDRGSEAFF	TGTGCCAGCAACCGGGACAGGGGATCCGAAGCTTTCTTT
TRBD2	.	TRBV19	TRBJ2-1	CASSIGAGGLSSYNEQFF	TGTGCCAGTAGTATCGGAGCGGGGGGCCTTAGCTCCTACAATGAGCAGTTCTTC
.	.	TRBV19	TRBJ1-2	CASEQINYGYTF	TGTGCCTCCGAACAGATAAACTATGGCTACACCTTC
.	.	TRBV6-6	TRBJ2-3	CASSYSQGRAADTQYF	TGTGCCAGCAGTTACTCCCAGGGTCGGGCGGCAGATACGCAGTATTTT
.	.	TRBV5-1	TRBJ1-3	CASSLGGTSGNTIYF	TGCGCCAGCAGCTTAGGAGGGACGTCCGGAAACACCATATATTTT
.	.	TRBV6-5	TRBJ1-2	CASSTRSTVTFDYTF	TGTGCCAGCAGTACTCGCTCGACAGTTACCTTTGACTACACCTTC
TRBD1	.	TRBV5-1	TRBJ1-2	CASSQSTGDYGYTF	TGCGCCAGCAGCCAGAGTACAGGGGACTATGGCTACACCTTC
TRBD2	once	TRBV24-1	TRBJ2-3	CATRGLAGTDTQYF	TGTGCCACCAGGGGACTAGCGGGCACAGATACGCAGTATTTT
TRBD1	.	TRBV18	TRBJ1-1	CASSPTRDRANTEAFF	TGTGCCAGCTCACCAACTCGGGACAGGGCTAACACTGAAGCTTTCTTT
.	.	TRBV6-2/TRBV6-3	TRBJ2-5	CASSSLGTQYQETQYF	TGTGCCAGCAGTTCCCTGGGGACACAGTACCAAGAGACCCAGTACTTC
.	.	TRBV27	TRBJ1-4	CASRGTSANEKLFF	TGTGCCAGCAGGGGGACATCGGCTAATGAAAAACTGTTTTTT
.	once	TRBV27	TRBJ2-7	CASRTVNSYEQYF	TGTGCCAGCAGAACAGTGAACTCCTACGAGCAGTACTTC
.	.	TRBV18	TRBJ1-5	CASSPKQGWSGPQHF	TGTGCCAGCTCACCAAAACAGGGCTGGTCGGGGCCCCAGCATTTT
TRBD1	.	TRBV10-3	TRBJ2-7	CAISTNPGTGEQYF	TGTGCCATCAGTACGAACCCAGGGACAGGTGAGCAGTACTTC
.	.	TRBV15	TRBJ2-3	CATSRVGSPTDTQYF	TGTGCCACCAGCAGAGTTGGCAGTCCCACAGATACGCAGTATTTT
.	.	TRBV7-2	TRBJ2-3	CASSVQPGQTTQYF	TGTGCCAGCAGCGTGCAGCCGGGACAAACTACGCAGTATTTT
.	once	TRBV14	TRBJ1-2	CASSQYYSGMGYTF	TGTGCCAGCAGCCAATATTATTCAGGCATGGGCTACACCTTC
.	.	TRBV6-1	TRBJ1-5	CASSEFGNQPQHF	TGTGCCAGCAGTGAATTCGGGAATCAGCCCCAGCATTTT
TRBD1	.	TRBV5-4	TRBJ2-3	CASSPGQAKTGDTQYF	TGTGCCAGCAGCCCGGGACAGGCAAAGACAGGTGATACGCAGTATTTT
.	.	TRBV7-7	TRBJ2-7	CASSLGGDSYEQYF	TGTGCCAGCAGCTTAGGCGGGGACTCCTACGAGCAGTACTTC
TRBD2	.	TRBV30	TRBJ2-2	CAWSETGGHTGELFF	TGTGCCTGGAGTGAGACGGGGGGACACACCGGGGAGCTGTTTTTT
.	few	TRBV14	TRBJ1-4	CASSQAIGAVELFF	TGTGCCAGCAGCCAAGCGATAGGAGCTGTTGAACTGTTTTTT
.	.	TRBV5-1	TRBJ2-7	CASSLVGAEQYF	TGCGCCAGCAGCTTGGTTGGGGCCGAGCAGTACTTC
TRBD2	.	TRBV7-3	TRBJ2-3	CASSLGIQRGGTDTQYF	TGTGCCAGCAGCTTAGGCATACAGCGGGGGGGCACAGATACGCAGTATTTT
.	.	TRBV6-5	TRBJ1-1	CASSRNMNTEAFF	TGTGCCAGCAGTCGCAACATGAACACTGAAGCTTTCTTT
.	.	TRBV7-9	TRBJ2-3	CASSLATGSTDTQYF	TGTGCCAGCAGCTTAGCGACCGGGAGCACAGATACGCAGTATTTT
TRBD2	.	TRBV4-2	TRBJ2-1	CASSYGFAGGNEQFF	TGTGCCAGCAGCTACGGTTTCGCGGGGGGTAATGAGCAGTTCTTC
TRBD2	.	TRBV6-5	TRBJ2-5	CASSFGGLAGGETQYF	TGTGCCAGCAGTTTCGGAGGACTAGCGGGGGGAGAGACCCAGTACTTC
TRBD1	.	TRBV6-5	TRBJ2-1	CASNRQGAGSEQFF	TGTGCCAGCAACCGACAGGGGGCCGGCTCGGAGCAGTTCTTC
.	.	TRBV7-9	TRBJ2-3	CASSLARGVQTHTDTQYF	TGTGCCAGCAGCTTAGCGCGGGGAGTTCAGACCCACACAGATACGCAGTATTTT
.	.	TRBV6-5	TRBJ1-1	CASSYSGARTEAFF	TGTGCCAGCAGTTACAGCGGGGCGCGTACCGAAGCTTTCTTT
.	.	TRBV7-2	TRBJ1-5	CASSLGSGRQGNQPQHF	TGTGCCAGCAGCTTAGGATCAGGGCGGCAGGGGAATCAGCCCCAGCATTTT
.	.	TRBV27	TRBJ2-3	CASSGSSADTQYF	TGTGCCAGCAGTGGGAGCAGCGCAGATACGCAGTATTTT
.	.	TRBV9	TRBJ1-1	CASSVSWGGTGEAFF	TGTGCCAGCAGCGTAAGCTGGGGGGGAACCGGTGAAGCTTTCTTT